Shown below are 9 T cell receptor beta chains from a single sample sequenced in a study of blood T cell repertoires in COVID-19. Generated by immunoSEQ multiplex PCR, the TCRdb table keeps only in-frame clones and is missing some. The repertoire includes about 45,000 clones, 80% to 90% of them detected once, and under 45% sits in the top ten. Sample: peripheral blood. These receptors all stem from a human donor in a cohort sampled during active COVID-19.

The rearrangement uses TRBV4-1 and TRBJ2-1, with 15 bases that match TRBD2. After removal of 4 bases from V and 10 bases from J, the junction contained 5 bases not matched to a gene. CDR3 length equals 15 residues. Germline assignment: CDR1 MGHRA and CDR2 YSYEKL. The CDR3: CASSREGTSGGEQFF. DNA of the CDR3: TGCGCCAGCAGCCGGGAAGGGACTAGCGGGGGGGAGCAGTTCTTC.

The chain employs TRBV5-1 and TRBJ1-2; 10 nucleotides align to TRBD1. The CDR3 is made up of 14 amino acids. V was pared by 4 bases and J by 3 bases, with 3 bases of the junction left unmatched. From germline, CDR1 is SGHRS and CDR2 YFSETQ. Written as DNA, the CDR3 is TGCGCCAGCAGCCCGGGACAGGGGTACTATGGCTACACCTTC. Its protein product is CASSPGQGYYGYTF.

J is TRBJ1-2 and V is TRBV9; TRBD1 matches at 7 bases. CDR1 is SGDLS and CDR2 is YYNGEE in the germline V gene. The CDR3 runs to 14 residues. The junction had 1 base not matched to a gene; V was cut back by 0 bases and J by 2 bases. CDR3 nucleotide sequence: TGTGCCAGCAGCGTAGGGGACAGCAACTATGGCTACACCTTC. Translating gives CASSVGDSNYGYTF.

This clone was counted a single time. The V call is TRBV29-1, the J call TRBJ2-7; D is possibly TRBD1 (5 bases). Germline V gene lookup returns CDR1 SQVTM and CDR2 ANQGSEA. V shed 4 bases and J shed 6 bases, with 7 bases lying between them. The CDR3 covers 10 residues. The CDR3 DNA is TGCAGCGTTGCCCAGGGCGAGCAGTACTTC. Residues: CSVAQGEQYF.

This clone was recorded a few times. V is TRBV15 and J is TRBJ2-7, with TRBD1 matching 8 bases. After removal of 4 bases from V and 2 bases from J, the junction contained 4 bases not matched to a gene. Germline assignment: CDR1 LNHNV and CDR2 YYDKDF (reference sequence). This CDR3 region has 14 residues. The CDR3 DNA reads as TGTGCCACCAGCAAAACAGGGGGAACCTACGAGCAGTACTTC. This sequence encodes CATSKTGGTYEQYF.

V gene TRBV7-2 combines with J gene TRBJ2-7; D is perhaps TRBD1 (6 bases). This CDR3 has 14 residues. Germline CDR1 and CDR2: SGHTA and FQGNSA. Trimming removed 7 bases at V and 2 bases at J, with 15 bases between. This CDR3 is CASMSPTGPYEQYV. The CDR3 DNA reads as TGTGCCAGCATGTCTCCGACAGGCCCCTACGAGCAGTACGTC.

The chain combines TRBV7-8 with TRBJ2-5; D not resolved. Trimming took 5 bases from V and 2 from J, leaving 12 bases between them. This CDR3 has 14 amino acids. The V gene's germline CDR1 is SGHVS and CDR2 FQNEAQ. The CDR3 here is CASSLTAVQETQYF. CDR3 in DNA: TGTGCCAGCAGCCTAACTGCGGTGCAAGAGACCCAGTACTTC. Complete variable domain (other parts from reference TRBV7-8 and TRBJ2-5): GAGVSQSPRYKVAKRGQDVALRCDPISGHVSLFWYQQALGQGPEFLTYFQNEAQLDKSGLPSDRFFAERPEGSVSTLKIQRTQQEDSAVYLCASSLTAVQETQYFGPGTRLLVL.

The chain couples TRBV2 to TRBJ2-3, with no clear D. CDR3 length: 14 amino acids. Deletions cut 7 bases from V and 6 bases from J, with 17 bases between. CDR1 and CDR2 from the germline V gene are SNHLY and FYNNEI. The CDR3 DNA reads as TGTGCCAGCATTGCTAGGTGGGTTATGGATACGCAGTATTTT. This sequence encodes CASIARWVMDTQYF.

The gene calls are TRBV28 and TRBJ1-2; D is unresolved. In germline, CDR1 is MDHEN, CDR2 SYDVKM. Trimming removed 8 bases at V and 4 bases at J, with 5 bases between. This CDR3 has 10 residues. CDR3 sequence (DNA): TGTGCCAGCTCCCGCTATGGCTACACCTTC. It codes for CASSRYGYTF.